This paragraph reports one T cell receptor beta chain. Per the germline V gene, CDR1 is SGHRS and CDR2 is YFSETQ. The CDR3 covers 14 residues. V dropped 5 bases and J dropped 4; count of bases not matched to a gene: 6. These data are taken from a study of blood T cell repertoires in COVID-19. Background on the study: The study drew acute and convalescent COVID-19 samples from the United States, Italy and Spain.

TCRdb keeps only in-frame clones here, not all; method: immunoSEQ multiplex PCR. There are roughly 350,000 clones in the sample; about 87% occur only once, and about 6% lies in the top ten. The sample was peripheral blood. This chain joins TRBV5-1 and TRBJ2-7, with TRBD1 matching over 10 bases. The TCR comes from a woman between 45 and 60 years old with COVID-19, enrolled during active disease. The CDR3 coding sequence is TGCGCCAGCAGGGGGGACAGGGGAATATACGAGCAGTACTTC. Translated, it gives CASRGDRGIYEQYF.